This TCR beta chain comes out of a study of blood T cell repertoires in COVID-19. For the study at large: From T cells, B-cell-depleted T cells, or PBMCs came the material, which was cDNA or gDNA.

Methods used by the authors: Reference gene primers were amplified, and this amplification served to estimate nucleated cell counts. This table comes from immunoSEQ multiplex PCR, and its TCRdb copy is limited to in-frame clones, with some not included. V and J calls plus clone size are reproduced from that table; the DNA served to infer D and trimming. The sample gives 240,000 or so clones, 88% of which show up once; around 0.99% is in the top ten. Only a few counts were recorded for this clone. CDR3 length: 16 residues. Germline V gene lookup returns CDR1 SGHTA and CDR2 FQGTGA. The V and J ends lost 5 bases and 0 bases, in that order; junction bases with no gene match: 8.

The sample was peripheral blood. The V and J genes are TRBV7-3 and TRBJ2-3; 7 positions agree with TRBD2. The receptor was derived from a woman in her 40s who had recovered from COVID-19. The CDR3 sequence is CASSPVLGGSTDTQYF. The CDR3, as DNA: TGTGCCAGCAGCCCCGTTCTGGGAGGGAGCACAGATACGCAGTATTTT.